This paragraph reports one T cell receptor beta chain. Its antigen is unidentified. The CDR3 is 15 amino acids. Trimming removed 1 base at V and 0 bases at J, with 7 bases between. Germline CDR1 is SGHNT and CDR2 is YENEEA. These data belong to a study of graft-versus-host responses after intestinal transplantation. Clones were read by immunoSEQ multiplex PCR, and TCRdb kept only the in-frame ones, dropping some. The table includes 90,000 to 150,000 clones, approximately 95% detected once. The receptor was derived from a human donor who received an intestinal transplant. The rearrangement links TRBV11-3 to TRBJ2-1, with D unclear. This sample comprised unstimulated CD8+ T cells sorted from spleen or lymph node cells, obtained before intestinal transplant. For the CDR3, the DNA is TGTGCCAGCAGCTTAGGGCCTCGCTCCTACAATGAGCAGTTCTTC. This encodes CASSLGPRSYNEQFF.